The source of this T cell receptor beta chain is a study of T-cell reconstitution after alpha-beta-depleted transplantation in children. Unique molecular identifiers were used to barcode this TCRbeta library. TCRdb processed the PCR reads anew with MiXCR; each CDR3 protein has one entry. The sample consists of 250,000 to 300,000 distinct CDR3 sequences, 10% of them appearing once. This clonotype was detected ten times or more. Its specificity is unknown. This CDR3 is built from 16 residues. With 5 bases clipped from V and 1 base from J, the junction kept 7 bases outside the gene matches. Per germline, CDR1 ENHRY and CDR2 SYGVKD. Overall study findings and caveats: There were some patients whose high TCRbeta diversity at day 60 came from surviving recipient T cells and thymic progenitors. It was reported that alpha-beta T cells came from several hundred expanded graft clones (about two months after transplant). At one year after transplant, newly produced T cells mostly accounted for T-cell counts and diversity.

The receptor's source is a boy younger than two with acute myeloid leukemia, due to receive a stem cell transplant. The input for sequencing was PBMCs, taken before TCRalphabeta/CD19-depleted stem cell transplant. This chain joins TRBV10-3 and TRBJ2-3, with 9 bases aligning to TRBD2. The CDR3 DNA reads TGTGCCATCAGTCCGCTAGCGGGGTCGGGCACAGATACGCAGTATTTT. Its protein is CAISPLAGSGTDTQYF.